These 24 T cell receptor beta chains were all obtained from the same sample, sequenced in a study of T cell responses to AZD1222 COVID-19 vaccine. The method was immunoSEQ multiplex PCR; TCRdb's version includes in-frame clones alone and lacks a portion of them. The table has over 45,000 clones, 70% to 90% seen once. The sequencing used peripheral blood, collected on day 0 of AZD1222 vaccination. These receptors all stem from an adult in good health.

This clone is a singleton in its sample. J is TRBJ2-7 and V is TRBV7-5; whether TRBD2, the table's D call, matches the DNA was not checked. TRBV7-5 is shown as a pseudogene. The CDR3 length is 14 residues. The CDR3 sequence is CARSLGGSSYEQYF. The DNA of the CDR3 is TGTGCCAGAAGCTTAGGCGGTAGCTCCTACGAGCAGTACTTC.

J is TRBJ2-7 and V is TRBV5-5, with TRBD2 matching over 12 bases. Germline loops: CDR1 SGHKS, CDR2 YYEKEE (reference sequence). Germline trimming cut 6 bases from V and 2 bases from J; bases unmatched to any gene: 12. CDR3 length: 17 amino acids. The CDR3 DNA reads TGTGCCAGCAATAAGCTAGCGGGAGGGCCGAACCCCTACGAGCAGTACTTC. This translates into CASNKLAGGPNPYEQYF.

This chain connects TRBV28 to TRBJ1-2; 7 bases fit TRBD1. Germline V gene lookup returns CDR1 MDHEN and CDR2 SYDVKM. V dropped 5 bases and J dropped 5; count of bases not matched to a gene: 14. The CDR3 runs 16 residues. CDR3: CASSASQGGGAYGYTF. The CDR3 DNA reads as TGTGCCAGCAGTGCCTCCCAGGGGGGAGGGGCTTATGGCTACACCTTC.

V usage is TRBV7-2 and J usage is TRBJ1-2; D possibly corresponds to TRBD1 (6 bases). The CDR3 is made up of 15 amino acids. The germline CDR1 and CDR2 sequences are SGHTA and FQGNSA. The ends were cut back, 1 base at V and 6 bases at J, with 15 bases in the middle. The CDR3 bases are TGTGCCAGCAGCTTAGGTCAGACAGGCTCCAATGGCTACACCTTC. Protein sequence: CASSLGQTGSNGYTF.

The rearrangement links TRBV14 to TRBJ1-6, with 7 bases fitting TRBD1. Germline values: CDR1 SGHDN, CDR2 FVKESK. The CDR3 is 17 amino acids. The V gene end was trimmed by 1 base and the J gene end by 3 bases; junction bases not matched to a gene: 6. The CDR3 sequence: CASSQAPGTVYNSPLHF. CDR3 in DNA: TGTGCCAGCAGCCAAGCCCCGGGGACAGTCTATAATTCACCCCTCCACTTT. Full variable domain (remainder filled in from reference TRBV14 and TRBJ1-6): EAGVTQFPSHSVIEKGQTVTLRCDPISGHDNLYWYRRVMGKEIKFLLHFVKESKQDESGMPNNRFLAERTGGTYSTLKVQPAELEDSGVYFCASSQAPGTVYNSPLHFGNGTRLTVT.

The rearrangement uses TRBV28 and TRBJ1-2; TRBD1 agrees at 10 bases. V lost 5 bases, J lost 3 bases, and 6 bases stayed unmatched. The CDR3 is 15 residues long. CDR1 and CDR2 from the germline V gene are MDHEN and SYDVKM. The CDR3 region has the DNA TGTGCCAGCAGTACCCTAGGGACAGGGGACTATGGCTACACCTTC. Translated, it gives CASSTLGTGDYGYTF.

The chain recombines TRBV28 with TRBJ2-4; D perhaps matches TRBD1 (6 bases). Germline V lookup: CDR1 MDHEN, CDR2 SYDVKM. V was cut by 5 bases and J by 6 bases, with 14 bases left in between. This CDR3 comprises 14 residues. This chain's CDR3 is CASSPLGQANIQYF. The DNA for the CDR3 is TGTGCCAGCAGTCCACTGGGACAAGCAAACATTCAGTACTTC. The full variable domain, rest sourced from reference TRBV28 and TRBJ2-4, is DVKVTQSSRYLVKRTGEKVFLECVQDMDHENMFWYRQDPGLGLRLIYFSYDVKMKEKGDIPEGYSVSREKKERFSLILESASTNQTSMYLCASSPLGQANIQYFGAGTRLSVL.

The rearrangement joins TRBV28 to TRBJ1-2; 9 bases fit TRBD1. Unmatched junction bases numbered 6, after V lost 7 bases and J lost 3 bases. The CDR3 totals 14 residues. In germline, CDR1 is MDHEN, CDR2 SYDVKM. CDR3: CASNYRGRDYGYTF. DNA for the CDR3: TGTGCCAGCAATTACAGGGGGCGGGACTATGGCTACACCTTC.

This chain uses TRBV19 with TRBJ1-5, with D possibly matching TRBD1 (6 bases). Trimming cost V 3 bases and J 5 bases, with 8 bases left between them. From germline, CDR1 is LNHDA and CDR2 SQIVND (reference sequence). The CDR3 runs 13 residues. CDR3 sequence (DNA): TGTGCCAGTAGTATTCAGGGGTATCAGCCCCAGCATTTT. Protein sequence: CASSIQGYQPQHF.

This clone was found a few times. The chain links TRBV27 to TRBJ1-1; weak D call: TRBD1 (6 bases). Germline loops: CDR1 MNHEY, CDR2 SMNVEV (reference sequence). V was clipped by 0 bases and J by 4 bases, with 15 bases between them. This CDR3 region has 16 residues. DNA of the CDR3: TGTGCCAGCAGTTTATCTAACCAAGGGGGGTTCACTGAAGCTTTCTTT. Protein sequence: CASSLSNQGGFTEAFF.

Worth noting for this clone: Compared with germline, one end of the junction differs, possibly owing to a read error. This chain joins TRBV6-2 or TRBV6-3 and TRBJ2-7; TRBD1 matches 7 bases. The germline V gene has CDR1 MNHEY and CDR2 SVGEGT. The CDR3 spans 14 residues. The CDR3 DNA sequence: TGTGCCAGCAGTTCTGACAGGGCCTCCTTATTCGGCCTCTTC. It yields the protein CASSSDRASLFGLF.

V gene TRBV10-2 combines with J gene TRBJ1-2; D might be TRBD1 (5 bases). The germline V and J ends were trimmed by 8 bases and 7 bases, with 14 bases remaining between them. CDR1 and CDR2 from the germline V gene are WSHSY and SAAADI. There are 12 residues in the CDR3. CDR3 residues: CASPPQDFGYTF. The CDR3 bases are TGCGCCAGCCCCCCACAGGATTTTGGCTACACCTTC.

The genes are TRBV5-6 and TRBJ2-1; the D gene is possibly TRBD1 (5 bases). The ends were cut back, 0 bases at V and 3 bases at J, with 7 bases in the middle. There are 14 residues in the CDR3. CDR1 is SGHDT and CDR2 is YYEEEE in the germline V gene. Written as DNA, the CDR3 is TGTGCCAGCAGCTTGGTCCAGGGCTACAATGAGCAGTTCTTC. As protein: CASSLVQGYNEQFF.

The chain links TRBV5-1 to TRBJ1-1; D might be TRBD1 (6 bases). This CDR3 contains 15 residues. The V end lost 0 bases, the J end lost 5 bases, and 14 bases lay between the germline ends. Germline CDR1 SGHRS, CDR2 YFSETQ. The CDR3 DNA sequence: TGCGCCAGCAGCTTGGTAGGATCAGGGGAGACTGAAGCTTTCTTT. It codes for CASSLVGSGETEAFF. The variable domain in full, with the rest retrieved from reference TRBV5-1 and TRBJ1-1, is KAGVTQTPRYLIKTRGQQVTLSCSPISGHRSVSWYQQTPGQGLQFLFEYFSETQRNKGNFPGRFSGRQFSNSRSEMNVSTLELGDSALYLCASSLVGSGETEAFFGQGTRLTVV.

The chain joins TRBV5-6 to TRBJ1-5, with a tentative D call TRBD1 (6 bases). The V and J ends lost 5 bases and 0 bases respectively, with 15 bases between them. Germline CDR1 and CDR2: SGHDT and YYEEEE. The CDR3 spans 16 residues. In nucleotides, the CDR3 is TGTGCCAGCAGTACGACAGGACTTTTTAGCAATCAGCCCCAGCATTTT. Its translation: CASSTTGLFSNQPQHF.

This clone was counted once. The V call is TRBV18, the J call TRBJ1-4; D unresolved. This CDR3 has 14 amino acids. From germline, CDR1 is KGHSH and CDR2 LQKENI. With 1 base removed from V and 4 bases from J, the gap between germline ends came to 7 bases. CDR3 residues: CASSPLGVNEKLFF. The CDR3 DNA is TGTGCCAGCTCACCACTCGGAGTTAATGAAAAACTGTTTTTT.

The V call is TRBV29-1, the J call TRBJ1-1; a weak D match, TRBD1 (5 bases). V lost 5 bases, J lost 11 bases, and 15 bases lay in between. The CDR3 is made up of 11 amino acids. From germline, CDR1 is SQVTM and CDR2 ANQGSEA. CDR3 in amino acids: CSVQGSGSAFF. CDR3 DNA: TGCAGCGTTCAGGGTTCAGGCTCGGCTTTCTTT.

In this sample, this clone turned up once. This chain connects TRBV7-3 to TRBJ1-1; no reliable D call. The CDR3 is 14 amino acids. Trimming took off 0 bases at V and 3 bases at J, with 8 bases between the two ends. Per the germline V gene, CDR1 is SGHTA and CDR2 is FQGTGA. CDR3 nucleotides: TGTGCCAGCAGCTTAACATCCGGCGACACTGAAGCTTTCTTT. The encoded protein is CASSLTSGDTEAFF.

CDR3 loop: CASSLEGWTGALNTEAFF. CDR3 DNA: TGTGCCAGCAGCTTGGAGGGGTGGACAGGTGCACTGAACACTGAAGCTTTCTTT. The chain employs TRBV5-6 and TRBJ1-1; TRBD1 aligns across 7 bases. The V gene end was trimmed by 0 bases and the J gene end by 0 bases; junction bases not matched to a gene: 11. The CDR3 has 18 residues. The V gene's germline CDR1 is SGHDT and CDR2 YYEEEE. Full variable domain (remainder filled in from reference TRBV5-6 and TRBJ1-1): DAGVTQSPTHLIKTRGQQVTLRCSPKSGHDTVSWYQQALGQGPQFIFQYYEEEERQRGNFPDRFSGHQFPNYSSELNVNALLLGDSALYLCASSLEGWTGALNTEAFFGQGTRLTVV.

This clone was seen repeatedly, ten times or more. The V and J genes are TRBV5-1 and TRBJ1-1; 9 positions match TRBD1. The junction had 4 bases not matched to a gene; V was cut back by 4 bases and J by 0 bases. The germline V gene encodes CDR1 SGHRS and CDR2 YFSETQ. CDR3 size: 15 residues. The CDR3: CASSRDRGMNTEAFF. In DNA form, the CDR3 reads TGCGCCAGCAGCAGAGACAGGGGGATGAACACTGAAGCTTTCTTT.

The chain combines TRBV18 with TRBJ1-3; D remains unclear. The CDR3 is 17 residues long. Per germline, CDR1 KGHSH and CDR2 LQKENI. V dropped 2 bases and J dropped 0 bases, with 14 bases sitting between them. DNA of the CDR3: TGTGCCAGCTCACCAAATGAGAGAGTAATCTCTGGAAACACCATATATTTT. Translated, it gives CASSPNERVISGNTIYF.

The CDR3 bases are TGTGCCAGCACCTCGGCCGGGACAGTACTCGGGGGGGAGCTGTTTTTT. Amino acids: CASTSAGTVLGGELFF. V is TRBV11-2 and J is TRBJ2-2, with 7 bases identical to TRBD1. V lost 7 bases to trimming and J lost 8 bases; unmatched junction nucleotides: 16. CDR1 and CDR2 from the germline V gene are SGHAT and FQNNGV. CDR3 length: 16 residues. Full variable domain (outside the CDR3, taken from reference TRBV11-2 and TRBJ2-2): EAGVAQSPRYKIIEKRQSVAFWCNPISGHATLYWYQQILGQGPKLLIQFQNNGVVDDSQLPKDRFSAERLKGVDSTLKIQPAKLEDSAVYLCASTSAGTVLGGELFFGEGSRLTVL.

Comments on this clone: At one of its ends the junction is not consistent with the germline gene, which may arise from a read error. The chain uses TRBV19 and TRBJ2-2, with 13 bases lining up with TRBD2. Germline CDR1 is LNHDA and CDR2 is SQIVND (reference sequence). This CDR3 has 12 residues. For the CDR3, the DNA is TGCGGGACTAGCGGGAACGCCGGGGAGCTGTTTTTT. Translating it yields CGTSGNAGELFF.

The chain links TRBV19 to TRBJ1-1; D call uncertain. V shed 11 bases and J shed 2 bases, with 15 bases lying between them. This CDR3 is 13 amino acids long. CDR1 is LNHDA and CDR2 is SQIVND in the germline V gene (reference sequence). The CDR3 region has the DNA TGTGCCGTCAGAACATCCTTAAACACTGAAGCTTTCTTT. Translating it yields CAVRTSLNTEAFF.